The source of this TCR beta chain is a study of blood T cell repertoires in COVID-19. Looked up from germline, CDR1 is MNHEY and CDR2 is SVGAGI. V lost 2 bases, J lost 2 bases, and 13 bases lay in between. The CDR3 has 15 amino acids. Repertoires were generated with immunoSEQ multiplex PCR, while TCRdb's copy carries only in-frame clones and drops some. The sample holds a few hundred thousand clones, about 85% seen once. The clonotype was recovered from a man over 45 who had recovered from COVID-19. V is TRBV6-5 and J is TRBJ2-7, with a weak D call TRBD1 (6 bases). The specimen was peripheral blood. CDR3 in amino acids: CASSYGRGQTYEQYF. The CDR3 nucleotides are TGTGCCAGCAGTTACGGCAGGGGCCAAACCTACGAGCAGTACTTC.